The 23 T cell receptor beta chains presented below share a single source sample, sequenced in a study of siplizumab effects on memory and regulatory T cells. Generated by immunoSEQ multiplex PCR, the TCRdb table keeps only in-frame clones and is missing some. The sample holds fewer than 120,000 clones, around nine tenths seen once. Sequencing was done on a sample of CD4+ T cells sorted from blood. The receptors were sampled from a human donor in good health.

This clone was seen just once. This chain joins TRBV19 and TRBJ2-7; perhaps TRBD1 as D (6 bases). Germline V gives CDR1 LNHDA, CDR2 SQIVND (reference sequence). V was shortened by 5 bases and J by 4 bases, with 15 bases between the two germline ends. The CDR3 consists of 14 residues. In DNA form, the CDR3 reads TGTGCCAGTAGTCTTCAGGGGTTGGGTTACGAGCAGTACTTC. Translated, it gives CASSLQGLGYEQYF.

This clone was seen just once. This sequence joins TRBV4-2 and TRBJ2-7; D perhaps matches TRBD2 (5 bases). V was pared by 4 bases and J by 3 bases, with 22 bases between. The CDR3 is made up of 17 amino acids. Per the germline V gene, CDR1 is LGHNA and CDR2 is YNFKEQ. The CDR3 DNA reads TGTGCCAGCAGCCGGGAGAGCGTGTCGGGCCGCGACTACGAGCAGTACTTC. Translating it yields CASSRESVSGRDYEQYF.

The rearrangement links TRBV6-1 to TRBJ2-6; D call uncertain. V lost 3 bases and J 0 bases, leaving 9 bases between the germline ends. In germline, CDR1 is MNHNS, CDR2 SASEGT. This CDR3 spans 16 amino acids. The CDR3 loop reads CASSEIRISGANVLTF. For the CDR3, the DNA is TGTGCCAGCAGTGAGATTCGGATCTCTGGGGCCAACGTCCTGACTTTC.

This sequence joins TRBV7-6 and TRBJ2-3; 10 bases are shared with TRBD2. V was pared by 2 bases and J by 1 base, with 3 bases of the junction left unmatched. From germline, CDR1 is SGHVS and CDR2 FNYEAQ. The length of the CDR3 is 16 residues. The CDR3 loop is CASSLLLAGGTDTQYF. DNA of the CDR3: TGTGCCAGCAGCTTATTGCTAGCGGGGGGCACAGATACGCAGTATTTT.

The CDR3 is CASSLGAPNTEAFF. CDR3 coding DNA: TGCGCCAGCAGCTTGGGGGCCCCCAACACTGAAGCTTTCTTT. This rearrangement joins TRBV5-1 to TRBJ1-1; D ambiguous. Trimming left V 0 bases short and J 2 bases short, with 8 bases between. The CDR3 spans 14 residues. The germline gives CDR1 SGHRS, CDR2 YFSETQ.

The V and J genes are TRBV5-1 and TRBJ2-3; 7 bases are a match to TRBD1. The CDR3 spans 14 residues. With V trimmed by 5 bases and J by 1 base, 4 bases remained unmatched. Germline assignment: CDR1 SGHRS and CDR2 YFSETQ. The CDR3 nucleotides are TGCGCCAGCAGACGACAGGGAGGCACAGATACGCAGTATTTT. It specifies CASRRQGGTDTQYF.

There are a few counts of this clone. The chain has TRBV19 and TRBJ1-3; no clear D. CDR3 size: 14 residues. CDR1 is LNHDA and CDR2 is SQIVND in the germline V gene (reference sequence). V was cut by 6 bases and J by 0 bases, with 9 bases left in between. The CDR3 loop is CASRTVASGNTIYF. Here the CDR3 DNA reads TGTGCCAGTAGGACGGTAGCCTCTGGAAACACCATATATTTT.

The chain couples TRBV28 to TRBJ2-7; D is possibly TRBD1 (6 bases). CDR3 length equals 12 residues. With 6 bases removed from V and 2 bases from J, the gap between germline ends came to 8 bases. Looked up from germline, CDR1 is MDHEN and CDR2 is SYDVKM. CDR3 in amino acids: CASRGTPYEQYF. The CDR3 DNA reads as TGTGCCAGCAGGGGGACACCCTACGAGCAGTACTTC.

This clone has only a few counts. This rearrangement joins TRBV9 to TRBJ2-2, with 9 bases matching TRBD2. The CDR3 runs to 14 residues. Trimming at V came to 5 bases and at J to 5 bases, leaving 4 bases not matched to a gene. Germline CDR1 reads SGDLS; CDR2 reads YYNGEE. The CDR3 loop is CASSRGLATGELFF. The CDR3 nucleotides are TGTGCCAGCAGTCGGGGACTAGCTACCGGGGAGCTGTTTTTT. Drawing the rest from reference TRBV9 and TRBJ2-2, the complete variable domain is DSGVTQTPKHLITATGQRVTLRCSPRSGDLSVYWYQQSLDQGLQFLIQYYNGEERAKGNILERFSAQQFPDLHSELNLSSLELGDSALYFCASSRGLATGELFFGEGSRLTVL.

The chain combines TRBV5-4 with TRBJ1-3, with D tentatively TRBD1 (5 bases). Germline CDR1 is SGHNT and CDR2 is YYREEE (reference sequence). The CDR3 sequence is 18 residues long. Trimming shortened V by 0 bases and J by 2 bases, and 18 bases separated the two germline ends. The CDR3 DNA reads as TGTGCCAGCAGCTTGGCCGGGCGGGGCGGCCGAACTGGAAACACCATATATTTT. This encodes CASSLAGRGGRTGNTIYF. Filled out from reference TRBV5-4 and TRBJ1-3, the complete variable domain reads ETGVTQSPTHLIKTRGQQVTLRCSSQSGHNTVSWYQQALGQGPQFIFQYYREEENGRGNFPPRFSGLQFPNYSSELNVNALELDDSALYLCASSLAGRGGRTGNTIYFGEGSWLTVV.

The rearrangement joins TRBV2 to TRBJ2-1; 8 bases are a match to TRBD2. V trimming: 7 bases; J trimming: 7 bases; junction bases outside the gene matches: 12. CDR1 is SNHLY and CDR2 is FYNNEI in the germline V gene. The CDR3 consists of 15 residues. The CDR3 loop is CASTRGTRGLNEQFF. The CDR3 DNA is TGTGCCAGCACTCGCGGGACTAGGGGACTAAATGAGCAGTTCTTC.

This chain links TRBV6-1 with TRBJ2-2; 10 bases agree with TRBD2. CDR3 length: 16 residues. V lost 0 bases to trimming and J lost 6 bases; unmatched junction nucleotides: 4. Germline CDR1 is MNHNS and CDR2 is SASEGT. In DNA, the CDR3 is TGTGCCAGCAGTGAAGCCCAGCGGGGGGGCCCCGGGGAGCTGTTTTTT. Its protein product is CASSEAQRGGPGELFF.

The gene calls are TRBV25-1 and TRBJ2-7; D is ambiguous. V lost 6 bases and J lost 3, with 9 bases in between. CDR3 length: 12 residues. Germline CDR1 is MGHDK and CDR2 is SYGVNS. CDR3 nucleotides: TGTGCCAGCAGCGGAAATTTCTACGAGCAGTACTTC. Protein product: CASSGNFYEQYF.

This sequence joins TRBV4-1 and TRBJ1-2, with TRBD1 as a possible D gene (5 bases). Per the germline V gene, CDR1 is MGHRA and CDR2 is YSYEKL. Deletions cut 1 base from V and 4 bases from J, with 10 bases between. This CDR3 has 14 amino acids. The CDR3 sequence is CASSQVGGVYGYTF. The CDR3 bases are TGCGCCAGCAGCCAAGTCGGGGGAGTCTATGGCTACACCTTC.

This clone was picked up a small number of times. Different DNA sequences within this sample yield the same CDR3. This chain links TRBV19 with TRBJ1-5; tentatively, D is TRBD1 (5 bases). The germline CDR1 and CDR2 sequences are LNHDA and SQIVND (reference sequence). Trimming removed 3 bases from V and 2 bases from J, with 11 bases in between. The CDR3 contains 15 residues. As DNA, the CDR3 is TGTGCCAGTAGTATCGGGGGGGGAGGCAATCAGCCCCAGCATTTT. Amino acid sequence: CASSIGGGGNQPQHF.

The CDR3 sequence: CASSPPGIYGYTF. As DNA, the CDR3 is TGTGCCAGCTCACCACCCGGGATCTATGGCTACACCTTC. This chain connects TRBV18 to TRBJ1-2; unclear D gene. This CDR3 is built from 13 residues. CDR1 KGHSH and CDR2 LQKENI come from the germline V gene. The V end lost 0 bases, the J end lost 4 bases, and 6 bases lay between the germline ends.

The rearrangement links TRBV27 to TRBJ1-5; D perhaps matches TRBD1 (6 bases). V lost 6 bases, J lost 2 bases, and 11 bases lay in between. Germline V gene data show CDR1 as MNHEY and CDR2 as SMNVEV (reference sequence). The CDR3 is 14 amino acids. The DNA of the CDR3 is TGTGCCAGCAGATCCTCAGGGGGCAATCAGCCCCAGCATTTT. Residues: CASRSSGGNQPQHF.

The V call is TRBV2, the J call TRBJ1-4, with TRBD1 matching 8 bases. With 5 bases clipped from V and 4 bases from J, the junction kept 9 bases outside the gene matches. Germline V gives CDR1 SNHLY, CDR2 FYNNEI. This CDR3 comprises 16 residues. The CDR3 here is CASSPHVDRDNEKLFF. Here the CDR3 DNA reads TGTGCCAGCAGTCCCCACGTGGACAGGGATAATGAAAAACTGTTTTTT. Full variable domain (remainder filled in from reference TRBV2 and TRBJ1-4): EPEVTQTPSHQVTQMGQEVILRCVPISNHLYFYWYRQILGQKVEFLVSFYNNEISEKSEIFDDQFSVERPDGSNFTLKIRSTKLEDSAMYFCASSPHVDRDNEKLFFGSGTQLSVL.

CDR3 sequence reads: CASSGARQETQYF. The CDR3 DNA follows: TGCGCCAGCTCCGGGGCCCGCCAAGAGACCCAGTACTTC. V and J are TRBV5-1 and TRBJ2-5; D is possibly TRBD1 or TRBD2 (5 bases each). There are 13 residues in the CDR3. Germline lookup yields CDR1 SGHRS and CDR2 YFSETQ. Trimming shortened V by 7 bases and J by 1 base, and 11 bases separated the two germline ends.

This chain's CDR3 is CASSLVGGRTHEQFF. In nucleotides, the CDR3 is TGTGCCAGCAGCTTAGTTGGCGGGAGGACCCATGAGCAGTTCTTC. This chain connects TRBV7-8 to TRBJ2-1, with 8 bases matching TRBD2. This CDR3 comprises 15 residues. CDR1 and CDR2 from the germline V gene are SGHVS and FQNEAQ. The V gene end was trimmed by 1 base and the J gene end by 8 bases; junction bases not matched to a gene: 7. The variable domain in full, completed from reference TRBV7-8 and TRBJ2-1, reads GAGVSQSPRYKVAKRGQDVALRCDPISGHVSLFWYQQALGQGPEFLTYFQNEAQLDKSGLPSDRFFAERPEGSVSTLKIQRTQQEDSAVYLCASSLVGGRTHEQFFGPGTRLTVL.

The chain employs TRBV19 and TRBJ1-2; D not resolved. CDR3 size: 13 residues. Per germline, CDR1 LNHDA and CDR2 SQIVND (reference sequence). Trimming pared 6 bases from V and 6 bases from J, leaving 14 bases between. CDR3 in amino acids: CASRYRSRDGYTF. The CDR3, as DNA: TGTGCCAGTAGGTATCGATCACGAGATGGCTACACCTTC.

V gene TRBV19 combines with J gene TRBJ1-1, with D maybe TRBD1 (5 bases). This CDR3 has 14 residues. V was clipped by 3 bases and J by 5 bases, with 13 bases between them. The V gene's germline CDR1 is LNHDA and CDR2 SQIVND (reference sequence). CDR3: CASSMDGWGTEAFF. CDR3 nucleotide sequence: TGTGCCAGTAGTATGGATGGCTGGGGGACTGAAGCTTTCTTT. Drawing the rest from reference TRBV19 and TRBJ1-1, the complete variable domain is DGGITQSPKYLFRKEGQNVTLSCEQNLNHDAMYWYRQDPGQGLRLIYYSQIVNDFQKGDIAEGYSVSREKKESFPLTVTSAQKNPTAFYLCASSMDGWGTEAFFGQGTRLTVV.

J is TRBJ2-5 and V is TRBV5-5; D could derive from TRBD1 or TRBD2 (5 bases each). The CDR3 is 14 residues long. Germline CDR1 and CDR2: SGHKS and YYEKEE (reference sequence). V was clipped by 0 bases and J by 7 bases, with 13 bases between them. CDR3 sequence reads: CASSLGQGVGTQYF. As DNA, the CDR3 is TGTGCCAGCAGCTTGGGCCAGGGAGTCGGGACCCAGTACTTC.